This is a list of T cell receptor beta chains from one sample in a study of response to subunit inactivated influenza vaccine. TCRdb re-derived calls from the RT-PCR reads in MiXCR, one entry per CDR3 protein. This sample has around 580,000 distinct CDR3 sequences, with about 10% found just once. The sequencing used PBMCs from blood, collected on the day of vaccination. The receptors were sampled from a man over 45 who received an inactivated influenza vaccine. CDR3s leave out the opening cysteine and the closing phenylalanine or tryptophan.

v_gene	j_gene	CDR3aa
TRBV20-1	TRBJ2-1	SSWGGGNEQF
TRBV6-6	TRBJ1-2	ASSSDTTYGYT
TRBV6-2/TRBV6-3	TRBJ2-1	ASSPYGTSAYNEQF
TRBV5-5	TRBJ1-2	ASSHDQENYGYT
TRBV2	TRBJ2-3	ASGVDGDTQY
TRBV4-3	TRBJ1-4	ASSQAPGQGNEKLF
TRBV7-2	TRBJ2-2	ASSLTAAQTGELF
TRBV25-1	TRBJ2-2	ASSLGVRDTGELF
TRBV20-1	TRBJ2-7	SARGRGDEQY
TRBV29-1	TRBJ2-4	SVRGQIKNIQY
TRBV20-1	TRBJ2-1	SARNRGRISYNEQF
TRBV4-2	TRBJ2-2	ASSPSLGGRAGGELF
TRBV29-1	TRBJ2-7	SVGGLSYEQY
TRBV4-3	TRBJ1-1	ASSQVDQNTEAF
TRBV4-3	TRBJ1-1	ASSTTRGENTEAF
TRBV6-1	TRBJ1-4	ASRRGPLNEKLF
TRBV3-1	TRBJ1-1	ASSQEFAGAEAF
TRBV3-1	TRBJ1-5	ASSPGTGLQPQH
TRBV20-1	TRBJ2-5	SARDVFLVGETQY
TRBV12-3/TRBV12-4	TRBJ2-4	ASSFSLAKNIQY
TRBV25-1	TRBJ2-7	ASGTSRYEQY
TRBV28	TRBJ2-3	ASSFPPGTEFSTDTQY
TRBV27	TRBJ1-6	ASSMGQGFDSPLH
TRBV29-1	TRBJ1-2	SVVGRQNYGYT
TRBV7-9	TRBJ2-5	ASSLGLKETQY
TRBV5-1	TRBJ1-2	ASSLGRLDRGGYT
TRBV20-1	TRBJ2-7	SARGDWDRGSQY
TRBV27	TRBJ1-6	ASSALIWGQENSPLH
TRBV28	TRBJ1-1	ASSLGDAGSTEAF
TRBV24-1	TRBJ2-1	ATSDSTGMGLGEQF
TRBV4-3	TRBJ2-4	ASSQEWGQGLAKNIQY
TRBV6-1	TRBJ2-6	ASRSDPGQGVFGANVLT
TRBV5-1	TRBJ2-5	ASSERSQETQY
TRBV6-1	TRBJ1-5	ASERLEGNQPQH
TRBV5-6	TRBJ2-3	ASSWKWGRTDTQY
TRBV11-2	TRBJ2-5	ASSLKFRLAGGPQETQY
TRBV21-1	TRBJ1-5	ASSKERDRTNQPQH
TRBV7-3	TRBJ1-1	ASSKGGLGTEAF
TRBV10-3	TRBJ2-1	AIGESGLANYNEQF
TRBV7-2	TRBJ2-5	ASSLAEPGTGAGTQY
TRBV7-2	TRBJ1-5	ASSPRGTQDQPQH
TRBV7-2	TRBJ2-1	ASSLSRQNNEQF
TRBV2	TRBJ2-3	ASSEARASFGADTQY
TRBV5-1	TRBJ2-6	ASSLAGDPGANVLT
TRBV5-1	TRBJ2-1	ASSLAAGDYNEQF
TRBV5-1	TRBJ2-5	ASSNPGTGGETQY